This is a list of T cell receptor beta chains from one sample in a study of identical twins. TCRdb called the 5' RACE reads again in MiXCR, with one record for every CDR3 protein. This table holds 200,000 to 300,000 distinct CDR3 sequences, 10% to 15% found once. This same sample was also taken into another study, of yellow fever vaccine responses in identical twins.

Sequenced: memory (CD45RO+) T cells sorted from blood. The origin of the receptors is a woman under 30 in good health. The CDR3 runs from the conserved cysteine through the conserved F or W. The D gene is left open where the match is weak. Clone size, where shown, is once, few, many, or a class for clones that have expanded.

V gene: TRBV9; D gene: TRBD2; clone size: once; J gene: TRBJ2-7; CDR3 DNA: TGTGTCAGCAGCGTACTCGGAAGCGGGATCGGCGAGCAGTACTTC; CDR3 protein: CVSSVLGSGIGEQYF
V gene: TRBV10-3; D gene: TRBD2; clone size: .; J gene: TRBJ2-7; CDR3 DNA: TGTGCCATCAGAAGGACTAGCGGAACCTACGAGCAGTACTTC; CDR3 protein: CAIRRTSGTYEQYF
V gene: TRBV20-1; D gene: .; clone size: few; J gene: TRBJ2-1; CDR3 DNA: TGCAGTGCGAACGGGGAAAGGGGTTACAATGAGCAGTTCTTC; CDR3 protein: CSANGERGYNEQFF
V gene: TRBV5-1; D gene: .; clone size: few; J gene: TRBJ2-7; CDR3 DNA: TGCGCCAGCAGCTTGGATCCGGCCCTGGCCTACGAGCAGTACTTC; CDR3 protein: CASSLDPALAYEQYF
V gene: TRBV7-6; D gene: .; clone size: .; J gene: TRBJ1-1; CDR3 DNA: TGTGCCAGCAGCCACCTGGAACTCCCCGAAGCTTTCTTT; CDR3 protein: CASSHLELPEAFF
V gene: TRBV25-1; D gene: .; clone size: .; J gene: TRBJ2-2; CDR3 DNA: TGTGCCAGCAGTGAATATGACGAACAGGAGCTGTTTTTT; CDR3 protein: CASSEYDEQELFF
V gene: TRBV9; D gene: TRBD2; clone size: many; J gene: TRBJ2-7; CDR3 DNA: TGTGCCAGCAGCGCCAGCCCCGGACTAGGAGCGGCCGAGCAGTACTTC; CDR3 protein: CASSASPGLGAAEQYF
V gene: TRBV19; D gene: .; clone size: many; J gene: TRBJ1-2; CDR3 DNA: TGTGCCAGTGCCGCAAACACTAACTATGGCTACACCTTC; CDR3 protein: CASAANTNYGYTF
V gene: TRBV7-2; D gene: .; clone size: few; J gene: TRBJ1-3; CDR3 DNA: TGTGCCAGCAGCCCGACCCGACAGGTTGGAAACACCATATATTTT; CDR3 protein: CASSPTRQVGNTIYF
V gene: TRBV20-1; D gene: TRBD1; clone size: few; J gene: TRBJ2-4; CDR3 DNA: TGCAGTGCTAGGGGGACAGGGGGGATCAAAAACATTCAGTACTTC; CDR3 protein: CSARGTGGIKNIQYF
V gene: TRBV7-9; D gene: .; clone size: few; J gene: TRBJ2-3; CDR3 DNA: TGTGCCAGCAGCACTAGTTCGGTTAGCACAGATACGCAGTATTTT; CDR3 protein: CASSTSSVSTDTQYF
V gene: TRBV20-1; D gene: TRBD1; clone size: many; J gene: TRBJ2-7; CDR3 DNA: TGCAGTGCCAGACAGGGGGCATCTTACGAGCAGTACTTC; CDR3 protein: CSARQGASYEQYF
V gene: TRBV5-6; D gene: .; clone size: once; J gene: TRBJ2-3; CDR3 DNA: TGTGCCAGCAGCTTAACGGGACGAAGCACAGATACGCAGTATTTT; CDR3 protein: CASSLTGRSTDTQYF
V gene: TRBV28; D gene: .; clone size: many; J gene: TRBJ2-7; CDR3 DNA: TGTGCCAGCAGGGCAGGATTCGAGCAGTACTTC; CDR3 protein: CASRAGFEQYF
V gene: TRBV7-9; D gene: TRBD2; clone size: few; J gene: TRBJ2-3; CDR3 DNA: TGTGCCAGCAGCTTAGGTGTCTCCGGGAGCGGGGGAGGTACGCAGTATTTT; CDR3 protein: CASSLGVSGSGGGTQYF
V gene: TRBV20-1; D gene: TRBD1; clone size: few; J gene: TRBJ2-1; CDR3 DNA: TGCAGTGCTAGATCCGGGACAGGGGGTTACAATGAGCAGTTCTTC; CDR3 protein: CSARSGTGGYNEQFF
V gene: TRBV4-3; D gene: TRBD2; clone size: few; J gene: TRBJ2-7; CDR3 DNA: TGCGCCAGCAGCCAAGAGGCCTTTGGTTCGATCAGCGGGGTCTCCTACGAGCAGTACTTC; CDR3 protein: CASSQEAFGSISGVSYEQYF
V gene: TRBV28; D gene: .; clone size: .; J gene: TRBJ2-3; CDR3 DNA: TGTGCCAGCAGTCAGACTTTTTCCCAACGCACAGATACGCAGTATTTT; CDR3 protein: CASSQTFSQRTDTQYF
V gene: TRBV5-5; D gene: .; clone size: few; J gene: TRBJ2-1; CDR3 DNA: TGTGCCAGCAGCTTGGGTACGGCAGCCTCCTACAATGAGCAGTTCTTC; CDR3 protein: CASSLGTAASYNEQFF
V gene: TRBV6-6; D gene: TRBD1; clone size: .; J gene: TRBJ2-1; CDR3 DNA: TGTGCCAGTACCGGGACAGGGAACAATGAGCAGTTCTTC; CDR3 protein: CASTGTGNNEQFF
V gene: TRBV20-1; D gene: .; clone size: .; J gene: TRBJ2-5; CDR3 DNA: TGCAGTGCTAAGTTTTTGGAGACCCAGTACTTC; CDR3 protein: CSAKFLETQYF
V gene: TRBV7-6; D gene: TRBD1; clone size: .; J gene: TRBJ2-3; CDR3 DNA: TGTGCCAGCAGCTTAGGGACAGGACTGAGAGATACGCAGTATTTT; CDR3 protein: CASSLGTGLRDTQYF
V gene: TRBV10-3; D gene: .; clone size: .; J gene: TRBJ1-5; CDR3 DNA: TGTGCCATCAGTGAGTCTGGGGGCAGCAATCAGCCCCAGCATTTT; CDR3 protein: CAISESGGSNQPQHF
V gene: TRBV29-1; D gene: .; clone size: few; J gene: TRBJ2-7; CDR3 DNA: TGCAGCGTTGTTAAAGGGAGGGGGCATCTCTACGAGCAGTACTTC; CDR3 protein: CSVVKGRGHLYEQYF
V gene: TRBV5-6; D gene: .; clone size: .; J gene: TRBJ2-1; CDR3 DNA: TGTGCCAGCAGCCCATCGGGACTCCACGACTATGAGCAGTTCTTC; CDR3 protein: CASSPSGLHDYEQFF
V gene: TRBV19; D gene: .; clone size: few; J gene: TRBJ2-4; CDR3 DNA: TGTGCCAGTAGCCCAGGGCCGGTGAACATTCAGTACTTC; CDR3 protein: CASSPGPVNIQYF
V gene: TRBV12-3/TRBV12-4; D gene: TRBD1; clone size: few; J gene: TRBJ2-3; CDR3 DNA: TGTGCCAGCAGTTTAGGCCAGGGGGCAACGCCGCAGTATTTT; CDR3 protein: CASSLGQGATPQYF
V gene: TRBV25-1; D gene: .; clone size: .; J gene: TRBJ2-3; CDR3 DNA: TGTGCCAGCAGTGAAGACGGGAGCACAGATACGCAGTATTTT; CDR3 protein: CASSEDGSTDTQYF
V gene: TRBV29-1; D gene: .; clone size: .; J gene: TRBJ1-1; CDR3 DNA: TGCAGCGTTGAGCTCGTATGGGGGACTGAAGCTTTCTTT; CDR3 protein: CSVELVWGTEAFF
V gene: TRBV7-2; D gene: TRBD2; clone size: .; J gene: TRBJ2-5; CDR3 DNA: TGTGCCAGCAGCTTGACTAGCGGGTACCAAGAGACCCAGTACTTC; CDR3 protein: CASSLTSGYQETQYF
V gene: TRBV7-3; D gene: TRBD2; clone size: .; J gene: TRBJ2-1; CDR3 DNA: TGTGCCAGCAGCTTAAACCCTAGCGGGGTATACAATGAGCAGTTCTTC; CDR3 protein: CASSLNPSGVYNEQFF
V gene: TRBV20-1; D gene: .; clone size: .; J gene: TRBJ2-5; CDR3 DNA: TGCAGTGCTAGCAGTGGAGGGGGGCGGGGGCTATACCAAGAGACCCAGTACTTC; CDR3 protein: CSASSGGGRGLYQETQYF
V gene: TRBV10-3; D gene: .; clone size: many; J gene: TRBJ1-3; CDR3 DNA: TGTGCCATCAGTGAGTCCCAGAACACCATATATTTT; CDR3 protein: CAISESQNTIYF
V gene: TRBV3-1; D gene: .; clone size: many; J gene: TRBJ1-4; CDR3 DNA: TGTGCCAGCAGCCTCGTCGGGACGGGAGGGGAAAAACTGTTTTTT; CDR3 protein: CASSLVGTGGEKLFF
V gene: TRBV9; D gene: .; clone size: .; J gene: TRBJ1-1; CDR3 DNA: TGTGCCAGCAGCGTTACGACCGTTCCCACTGAAGCTTTCTTT; CDR3 protein: CASSVTTVPTEAFF
V gene: TRBV5-1; D gene: .; clone size: few; J gene: TRBJ1-2; CDR3 DNA: TGCGCCAGCTTCAGTGATAACTATGGCTACACCTTC; CDR3 protein: CASFSDNYGYTF
V gene: TRBV6-5; D gene: .; clone size: .; J gene: TRBJ2-7; CDR3 DNA: TGTGCCAGCAGTTACTCGGGGGATTACGAGCAGTACTTC; CDR3 protein: CASSYSGDYEQYF
V gene: TRBV6-2/TRBV6-3; D gene: .; clone size: few; J gene: TRBJ1-1; CDR3 DNA: TGTGCCAGCAGCCGACACGTCATGGGGAGAGCGACTGAAGCTTTCTTT; CDR3 protein: CASSRHVMGRATEAFF
V gene: TRBV3-1; D gene: TRBD2; clone size: many; J gene: TRBJ2-3; CDR3 DNA: TGTGCCAGCAGCCAATTACTAGCGGGGGGCACAGATACGCAGTATTTT; CDR3 protein: CASSQLLAGGTDTQYF
V gene: TRBV29-1; D gene: TRBD2; clone size: many; J gene: TRBJ2-1; CDR3 DNA: TGCAGCGTGTACGGGACGGGAGGGAATGAGCAGTTCTTC; CDR3 protein: CSVYGTGGNEQFF
V gene: TRBV3-1; D gene: .; clone size: .; J gene: TRBJ1-5; CDR3 DNA: TGTGCCAGCAGCCAAGGGGGCCCCAATCAGCCCCAGCATTTT; CDR3 protein: CASSQGGPNQPQHF
V gene: TRBV12-3/TRBV12-4; D gene: .; clone size: .; J gene: TRBJ2-2; CDR3 DNA: TGTGCCAGCTGTGTTTATATCAGGGGGGCGTCCATTTCCGGGGAGCTGTTTTTT; CDR3 protein: CASCVYIRGASISGELFF
V gene: TRBV11-2; D gene: .; clone size: .; J gene: TRBJ2-5; CDR3 DNA: TGTGCCAGCAGCTCGGGACGGAAAGAGACCCAGTACTTC; CDR3 protein: CASSSGRKETQYF
V gene: TRBV28; D gene: .; clone size: many; J gene: TRBJ2-6; CDR3 DNA: TGTGCCAGCAGCCCTTCAATTCGCTCTGGGGCCAACGTCCTGACTTTC; CDR3 protein: CASSPSIRSGANVLTF
V gene: TRBV28; D gene: .; clone size: many; J gene: TRBJ1-5; CDR3 DNA: TGTGCCAGCAGTGACTTTCCGACAGCTTATAGCAATCAGCCCCAGCATTTT; CDR3 protein: CASSDFPTAYSNQPQHF
V gene: TRBV9; D gene: TRBD2; clone size: .; J gene: TRBJ2-1; CDR3 DNA: TGTGCCAGCAGCTACGGGACTAGCTCTGAGCAGTTCTTC; CDR3 protein: CASSYGTSSEQFF
V gene: TRBV7-2; D gene: .; clone size: .; J gene: TRBJ1-5; CDR3 DNA: TGTGCCAGCAGCGCACGACGGGGTAATCAGCCCCAGCATTTT; CDR3 protein: CASSARRGNQPQHF
V gene: TRBV20-1; D gene: TRBD2; clone size: many; J gene: TRBJ2-7; CDR3 DNA: TGCAGTGCCCCAGGGACTAGCGCCGCCTACGAGCAGTACTTC; CDR3 protein: CSAPGTSAAYEQYF
V gene: TRBV19; D gene: TRBD1; clone size: few; J gene: TRBJ2-7; CDR3 DNA: TGTGCCAGTAGTCCTGGGGACAGCAGCTCCTACGAGCAGTACTTC; CDR3 protein: CASSPGDSSSYEQYF
V gene: TRBV7-6; D gene: .; clone size: few; J gene: TRBJ2-2; CDR3 DNA: TGTGCCAGCAGCTTAAATGGGGGCAAGATCACCGGGGAGCTGTTTTTT; CDR3 protein: CASSLNGGKITGELFF
V gene: TRBV20-1; D gene: .; clone size: many; J gene: TRBJ1-2; CDR3 DNA: TGCAGTGCTCAAGAAGCGATCCCGGGACGGTTCTATGGCTACACCTTC; CDR3 protein: CSAQEAIPGRFYGYTF
V gene: TRBV5-1; D gene: TRBD1; clone size: .; J gene: TRBJ2-7; CDR3 DNA: TGCGCCAGCAGTCCCCACATGACCGGGACAGCGACCTACGAGCAGTACTTC; CDR3 protein: CASSPHMTGTATYEQYF
V gene: TRBV12-3/TRBV12-4; D gene: TRBD2; clone size: .; J gene: TRBJ2-2; CDR3 DNA: TGTGCCAGCAGCGTCGGACTAGCGGGAGTTCGGCCCGGGGAGCTGTTTTTT; CDR3 protein: CASSVGLAGVRPGELFF
V gene: TRBV9; D gene: TRBD2; clone size: few; J gene: TRBJ2-5; CDR3 DNA: TGTGCCAGCAGCGTGGAAGCGGGGGGCAAAGAGACCCAGTACTTC; CDR3 protein: CASSVEAGGKETQYF
V gene: TRBV20-1; D gene: TRBD2; clone size: .; J gene: TRBJ2-1; CDR3 DNA: TGCAGTGTTCAGAGGTGGGGGAGGGCTAGCGGGAGGGCCACATCCTACAATGAGCAGTTCTTC; CDR3 protein: CSVQRWGRASGRATSYNEQFF
V gene: TRBV6-2/TRBV6-3; D gene: .; clone size: .; J gene: TRBJ1-2; CDR3 DNA: TGTGCCAGCAGTTACTCGGGGGTGGTGCGGGACGGATCCCTTGGGAATGGCTACACCTTC; CDR3 protein: CASSYSGVVRDGSLGNGYTF
V gene: TRBV15; D gene: TRBD1; clone size: .; J gene: TRBJ2-1; CDR3 DNA: TGTGCCACCAGCTCCTCAAGGGACAGATTAGGGGAGCAGTTCTTC; CDR3 protein: CATSSSRDRLGEQFF